This entry lists 10 T cell receptor beta chains sequenced from one sample in a study of cytomegalovirus exposure and HLA in healthy donors. The PCR ran on 60 Vbeta and 13 Jbeta primers. Measured with immunoSEQ multiplex PCR; TCRdb has only the in-frame clones, and not every one. The profile shows approximately 140,000 clones, approximately 84% of them singletons. The specimen sequenced was PBMCs. Receptors were obtained from a woman aged 40-49 years in good health and CMV-seronegative.

This chain links TRBV9 with TRBJ2-7, with TRBD2 identical over 10 bases. This CDR3 has 15 residues. Germline lookup yields CDR1 SGDLS and CDR2 YYNGEE. V shed 0 bases and J 4 bases; nucleotides not matched to a gene: 4. The CDR3 protein is CASSVAGTSDYEQYF. The CDR3 bases are TGTGCCAGCAGCGTAGCGGGGACTAGCGATTACGAGCAGTACTTC.

V usage is TRBV5-5 and J usage is TRBJ2-2; maybe TRBD1 (5 bases). Trimming shortened V by 1 base and J by 4 bases, and 11 bases separated the two germline ends. CDR3 length: 15 residues. Per the germline V gene, CDR1 is SGHKS and CDR2 is YYEKEE (reference sequence). The CDR3 sequence is CASSLSETATGELFF. In DNA, the CDR3 is TGTGCCAGCAGCTTGTCTGAGACAGCCACCGGGGAGCTGTTTTTT.

The chain carries TRBV6-1 and TRBJ1-4, with 7 bases identical to TRBD1. Germline V gene data show CDR1 as MNHNS and CDR2 as SASEGT. The ends lost 6 bases at V and 4 bases at J; junction bases unmatched: 5. This CDR3 region has 14 residues. The CDR3 DNA reads as TGTGCCAGCAGGGAGACAGGGTTTAATGAAAAACTGTTTTTT. This encodes CASRETGFNEKLFF.

This clone was recorded once. This chain connects TRBV5-4 to TRBJ2-1; 10 bases are shared with TRBD2. CDR1 and CDR2 (germline): SGHNT, YYREEE (reference sequence). V shed 0 bases, J shed 9 bases, and the junction held 9 bases outside the gene matches. This CDR3 has 16 residues. The CDR3: CASSLVSLAGEGEQFF. The CDR3 DNA reads as TGTGCCAGCAGCTTGGTCTCGCTAGCGGGAGAGGGTGAGCAGTTCTTC.

The V and J genes are TRBV11-3 and TRBJ2-4; 8 bases match TRBD2. CDR1 and CDR2 from the germline V gene are SGHNT and YENEEA. The ends lost 1 base at V and 12 bases at J; junction bases unmatched: 17. The CDR3 has 17 residues. The CDR3 sequence is CASSLGRGSGEDDSQYF. The CDR3 coding sequence is TGTGCCAGCAGCTTAGGAAGGGGTAGCGGGGAAGATGACAGTCAGTACTTC.

This CDR3 is CASSLGPGGGQPQHF. In DNA form, the CDR3 reads TGCGCCAGCAGCTTGGGACCAGGGGGTGGTCAGCCCCAGCATTTT. The chain recombines TRBV5-1 with TRBJ1-5; 7 nucleotides match TRBD1. There are 15 residues in the CDR3. CDR1 SGHRS and CDR2 YFSETQ come from the germline V gene. After removal of 0 bases from V and 6 bases from J, the junction contained 6 bases not matched to a gene.

The chain joins TRBV7-2 to TRBJ2-7; TRBD2 agrees at 7 bases. Per germline, CDR1 SGHTA and CDR2 FQGNSA. V dropped 5 bases and J dropped 5; count of bases not matched to a gene: 9. The CDR3 consists of 14 residues. The CDR3 spells CASSPHAGVHEQYF. CDR3 in DNA: TGTGCCAGCAGCCCCCACGCGGGGGTCCACGAGCAGTACTTC.

This clone was detected a few times. The chain links TRBV5-4 to TRBJ1-6; D is unresolved. The germline CDR1 and CDR2 sequences are SGHNT and YYREEE (reference sequence). V shed 0 bases and J shed 7 bases, with 8 bases lying between them. The CDR3 spans 14 residues. The CDR3 here is CASSLEQLNSPLHF. The CDR3 coding sequence is TGTGCCAGCAGCTTGGAACAGCTGAATTCACCCCTCCACTTT.

The V call is TRBV30, the J call TRBJ1-5; D might be TRBD1 (5 bases). This CDR3 has 17 residues. The ends were cut back, 0 bases at V and 0 bases at J, with 15 bases in the middle. The germline gives CDR1 GTSNPN, CDR2 SVGIG (reference sequence). The CDR3 nucleotides read TGTGCCTGGAGTGTAGGGGCCAGGCGCTATAGCAATCAGCCCCAGCATTTT. Translating gives CAWSVGARRYSNQPQHF.

Only one count was recorded for this clone. The chain couples TRBV2 to TRBJ1-1; D may be TRBD1 (5 bases). Germline CDR1 is SNHLY and CDR2 is FYNNEI. This CDR3 has 13 amino acids. Trimming stripped 6 bases from V and 0 bases from J, with 8 bases between. The CDR3 sequence is CASRTDMNTEAFF. CDR3 sequence (DNA): TGTGCCAGCAGGACAGACATGAACACTGAAGCTTTCTTT. The variable domain in full, with the rest retrieved from reference TRBV2 and TRBJ1-1, is EPEVTQTPSHQVTQMGQEVILRCVPISNHLYFYWYRQILGQKVEFLVSFYNNEISEKSEIFDDQFSVERPDGSNFTLKIRSTKLEDSAMYFCASRTDMNTEAFFGQGTRLTVV.